This T cell receptor (beta chain) comes out of a study of T cell responses to AZD1222 COVID-19 vaccine. Study results and limitations: A mostly white British donor set with more females was recruited, and clonal diversity was possibly underestimated. It was only after the peak T cell response that any repertoires were sampled. Reportedly, nearly half of unique spike TCRs recognized epitopes outside B.1.351/B.1.1.7 mutations.

A remark on this clone: Its antigen remains unknown.

The data were produced by immunoSEQ multiplex PCR, yet TCRdb's version contains in-frame clones alone and is incomplete. This sample has 130,000 to 150,000 clones, with around 83% found just once. Germline lookup yields CDR1 MNHEY and CDR2 SMNVEV (reference sequence). The CDR3 sequence is 14 residues long. V lost 4 bases, J lost 2 bases, and 5 bases stayed unmatched. Source: peripheral blood, taken 28 days after the second AZD1222 dose. The chain is built from TRBV27 and TRBJ2-7, with 7 bases that match TRBD1. This TCR derives from an adult who received the AZD1222 COVID-19 vaccine. The chain's CDR3 is CASSSGGEAYEQYF. Here the CDR3 DNA reads TGTGCCAGCAGTTCAGGGGGAGAGGCCTACGAGCAGTACTTC.